The present T cell receptor beta chain was sequenced within a study of T cells after yellow fever vaccination. Comments on this clonotype: Its antigen remains unidentified.

TCRdb re-called the 5' RACE reads with MiXCR, one entry per CDR3 protein. In the table there are 95,000 to 100,000 distinct CDR3 sequences, 5.8% of which are singletons. The V segment lost 0 bases and the J segment 7 bases; nucleotides outside the gene matches: 8. The CDR3 totals 16 residues. Per the germline V gene, CDR1 is SGHDN and CDR2 is FVKESK. Whole-study findings and limits: Most primary-vaccination clones reappeared after the booster (approximately 97% CD4, around 88% CD8).

The J gene is TRBJ2-2, the V gene TRBV14, with 7 bases lining up with TRBD2. The receptor was isolated from a man younger than 30 who received the YFV17D yellow fever vaccine. Sequenced material: CD8+ T cells sorted from PBMCs, taken 10 days after the yellow fever booster vaccination. In DNA form, the CDR3 reads TGTGCCAGCAGCCAAGATGGGGAGGGGCCCCGCGGGGAGCTGTTTTTT. Translation gives CASSQDGEGPRGELFF.